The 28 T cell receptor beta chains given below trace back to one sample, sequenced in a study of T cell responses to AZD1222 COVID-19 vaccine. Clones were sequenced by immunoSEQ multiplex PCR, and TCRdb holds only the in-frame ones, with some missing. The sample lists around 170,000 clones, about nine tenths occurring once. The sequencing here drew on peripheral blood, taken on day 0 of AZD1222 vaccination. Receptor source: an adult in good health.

CDR3 DNA: TGTGCCAGCGGGACGGGGAGTGCGGTCCGGGCCAACGTCCTGACTTTC. It is translated as CASGTGSAVRANVLTF. This chain connects TRBV2 to TRBJ2-6; the D gene could be TRBD1 or TRBD2 (5 bases each). CDR3 length equals 16 residues. Trimming left V 8 bases short and J 5 bases short, with 19 bases between. Germline CDR1 and CDR2: SNHLY and FYNNEI.

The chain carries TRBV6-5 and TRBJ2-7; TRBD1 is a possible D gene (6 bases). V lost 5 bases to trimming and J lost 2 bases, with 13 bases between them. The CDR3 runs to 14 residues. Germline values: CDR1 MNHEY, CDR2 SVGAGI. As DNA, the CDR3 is TGTGCCAGCAGTCAATCCAGGGGACCCTACGAGCAGTACTTC. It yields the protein CASSQSRGPYEQYF.

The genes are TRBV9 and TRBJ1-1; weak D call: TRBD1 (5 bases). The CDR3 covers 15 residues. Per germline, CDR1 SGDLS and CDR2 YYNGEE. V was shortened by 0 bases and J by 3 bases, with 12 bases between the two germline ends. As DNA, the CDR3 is TGTGCCAGCAGCGTAGGGATAGGGGCGGACACTGAAGCTTTCTTT. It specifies CASSVGIGADTEAFF. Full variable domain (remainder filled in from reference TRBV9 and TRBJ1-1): DSGVTQTPKHLITATGQRVTLRCSPRSGDLSVYWYQQSLDQGLQFLIQYYNGEERAKGNILERFSAQQFPDLHSELNLSSLELGDSALYFCASSVGIGADTEAFFGQGTRLTVV.

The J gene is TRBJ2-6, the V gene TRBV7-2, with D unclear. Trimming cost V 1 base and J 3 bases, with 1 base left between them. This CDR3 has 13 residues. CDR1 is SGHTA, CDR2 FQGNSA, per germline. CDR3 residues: CASSLGGANVLTF. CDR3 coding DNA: TGTGCCAGCAGCTTAGGTGGGGCCAACGTCCTGACTTTC.

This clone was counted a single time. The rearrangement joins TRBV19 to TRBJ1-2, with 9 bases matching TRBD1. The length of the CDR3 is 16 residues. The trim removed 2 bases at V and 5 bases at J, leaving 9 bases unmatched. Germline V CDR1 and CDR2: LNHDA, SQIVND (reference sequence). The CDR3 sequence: CASSISLAGTGYGYTF. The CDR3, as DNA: TGTGCCAGTAGTATATCCCTCGCCGGGACAGGGTATGGCTACACCTTC.

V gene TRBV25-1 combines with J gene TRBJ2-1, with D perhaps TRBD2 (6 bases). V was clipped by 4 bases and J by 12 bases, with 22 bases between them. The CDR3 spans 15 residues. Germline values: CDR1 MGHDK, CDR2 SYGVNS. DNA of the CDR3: TGTGCCAGCAGTGGAGGGACTCCCCGGCTCCAGGGGCAGTTCTTC. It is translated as CASSGGTPRLQGQFF.

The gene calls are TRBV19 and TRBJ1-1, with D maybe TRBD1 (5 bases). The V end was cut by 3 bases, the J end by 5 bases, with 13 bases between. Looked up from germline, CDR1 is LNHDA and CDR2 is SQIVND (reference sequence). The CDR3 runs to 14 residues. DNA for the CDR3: TGTGCCAGTAGTATCAAGGGGAGTTGGACTGAAGCTTTCTTT. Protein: CASSIKGSWTEAFF.

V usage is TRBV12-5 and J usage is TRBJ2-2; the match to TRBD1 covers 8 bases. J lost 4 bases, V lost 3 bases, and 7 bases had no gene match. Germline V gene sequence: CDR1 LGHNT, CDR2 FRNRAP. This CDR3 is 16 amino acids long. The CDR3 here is CASGLIRTGSTGELFF. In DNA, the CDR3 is TGTGCTAGTGGTTTAATCCGGACAGGGAGCACCGGGGAGCTGTTTTTT.

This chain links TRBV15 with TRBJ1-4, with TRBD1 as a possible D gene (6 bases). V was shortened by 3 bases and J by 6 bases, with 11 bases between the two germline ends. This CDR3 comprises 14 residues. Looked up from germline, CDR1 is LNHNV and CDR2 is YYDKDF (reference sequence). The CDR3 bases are TGTGCCACCAGCAGGGACAGTAGCGATGAAAAACTGTTTTTT. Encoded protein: CATSRDSSDEKLFF.

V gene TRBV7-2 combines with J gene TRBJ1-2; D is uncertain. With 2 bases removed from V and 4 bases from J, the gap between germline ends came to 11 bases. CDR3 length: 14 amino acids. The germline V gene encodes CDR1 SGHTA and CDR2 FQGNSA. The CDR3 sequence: CASSLPPNLYGYTF. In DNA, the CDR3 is TGTGCCAGCAGCTTACCCCCCAACCTCTATGGCTACACCTTC.

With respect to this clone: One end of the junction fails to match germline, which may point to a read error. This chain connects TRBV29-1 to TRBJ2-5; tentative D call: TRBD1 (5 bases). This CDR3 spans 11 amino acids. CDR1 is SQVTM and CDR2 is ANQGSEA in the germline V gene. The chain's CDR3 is CSVEAGSGRDF. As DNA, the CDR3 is TGCAGCGTCGAGGCAGGGTCCGGCCGGGACTTC.

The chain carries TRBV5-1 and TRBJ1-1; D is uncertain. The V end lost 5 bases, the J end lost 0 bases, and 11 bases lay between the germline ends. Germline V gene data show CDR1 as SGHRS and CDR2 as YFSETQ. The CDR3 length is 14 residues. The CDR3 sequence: CASRPDSLNTEAFF. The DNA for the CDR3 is TGCGCCAGCAGACCCGACTCTCTGAACACTGAAGCTTTCTTT.

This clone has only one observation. As DNA, the CDR3 is TGTGCCATCAGTGAGAACGGGGCCTATAATTCACCCCTCCACTTT. Amino acids: CAISENGAYNSPLHF. The chain links TRBV10-3 to TRBJ1-6; D ambiguous. CDR1 is ENHRY, CDR2 SYGVKD, per germline. This CDR3 region has 15 residues. V was shortened by 2 bases and J by 2 bases, with 7 bases between the two germline ends.

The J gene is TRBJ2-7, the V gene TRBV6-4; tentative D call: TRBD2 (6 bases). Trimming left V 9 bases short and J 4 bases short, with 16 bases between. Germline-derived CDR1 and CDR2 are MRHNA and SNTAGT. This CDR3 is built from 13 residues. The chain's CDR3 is CARTGSLRYEQYF. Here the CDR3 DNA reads TGTGCCAGGACCGGGAGCTTGAGATACGAGCAGTACTTC.

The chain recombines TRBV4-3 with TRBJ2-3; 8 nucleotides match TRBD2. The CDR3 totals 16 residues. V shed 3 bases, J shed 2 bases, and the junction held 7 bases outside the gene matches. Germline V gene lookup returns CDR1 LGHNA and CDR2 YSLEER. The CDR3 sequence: CASSQAGTSDTDTQYF. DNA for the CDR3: TGCGCCAGCAGCCAGGCCGGGACTAGTGACACAGATACGCAGTATTTT.

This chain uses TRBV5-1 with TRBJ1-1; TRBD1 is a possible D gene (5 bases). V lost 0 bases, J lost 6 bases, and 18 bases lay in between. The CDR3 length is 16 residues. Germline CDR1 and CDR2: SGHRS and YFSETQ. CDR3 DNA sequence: TGCGCCAGCAGCTTGGCGCCTGGACAAGTGGGTGCTGAAGCTTTCTTT. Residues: CASSLAPGQVGAEAFF.

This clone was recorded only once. CDR3 sequence reads: CASSQENPGAIYGYTF. CDR3 DNA: TGTGCCAGCAGCCAAGAAAACCCAGGGGCCATCTATGGCTACACCTTC. The gene calls are TRBV3-1 (or the pseudogene TRBV3-2) and TRBJ1-2, with TRBD1 as a possible D gene (6 bases). With 0 bases removed from V and 4 bases from J, the gap between germline ends came to 15 bases. The CDR3 is 16 amino acids. The germline V gene encodes CDR1 LGHDT and CDR2 YNNKEL (reference sequence).

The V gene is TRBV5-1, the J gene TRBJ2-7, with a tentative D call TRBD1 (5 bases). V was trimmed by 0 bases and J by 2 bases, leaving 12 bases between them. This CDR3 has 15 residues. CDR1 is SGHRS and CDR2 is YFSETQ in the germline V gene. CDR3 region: CASSLGAGYTYEQYF. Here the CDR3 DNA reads TGCGCCAGCAGCTTGGGGGCAGGGTATACCTACGAGCAGTACTTC.

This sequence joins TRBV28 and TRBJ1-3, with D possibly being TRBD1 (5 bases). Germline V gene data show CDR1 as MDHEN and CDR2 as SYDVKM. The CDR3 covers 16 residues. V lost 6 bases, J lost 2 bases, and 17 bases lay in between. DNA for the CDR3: TGTGCCAGCAGATCTCCGGGTGGAGGGGCTGGAAACACCATATATTTT. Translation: CASRSPGGGAGNTIYF.

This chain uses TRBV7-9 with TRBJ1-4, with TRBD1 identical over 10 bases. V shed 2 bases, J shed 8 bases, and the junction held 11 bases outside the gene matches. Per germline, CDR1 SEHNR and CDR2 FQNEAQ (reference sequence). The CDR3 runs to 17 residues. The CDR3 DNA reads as TGTGCCAGCAGCTTATTCCCCACGGGACAGGGGTGGGAAAAACTGTTTTTT. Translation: CASSLFPTGQGWEKLFF. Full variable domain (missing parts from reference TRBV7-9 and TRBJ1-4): DTGVSQNPRHKITKRGQNVTFRCDPISEHNRLYWYRQTLGQGPEFLTYFQNEAQLEKSRLLSDRFSAERPKGSFSTLEIQRTEQGDSAMYLCASSLFPTGQGWEKLFFGSGTQLSVL.

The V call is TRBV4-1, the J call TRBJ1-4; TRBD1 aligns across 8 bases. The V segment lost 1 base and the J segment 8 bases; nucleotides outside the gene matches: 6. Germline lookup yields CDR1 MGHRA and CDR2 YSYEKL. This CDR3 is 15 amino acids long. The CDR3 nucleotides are TGCGCCAGCAGCCAAGTAGGACAGGGAAGGGAAAAACTGTTTTTT. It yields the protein CASSQVGQGREKLFF.

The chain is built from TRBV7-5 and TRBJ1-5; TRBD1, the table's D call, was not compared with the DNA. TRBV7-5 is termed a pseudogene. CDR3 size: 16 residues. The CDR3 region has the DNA TGTGCCAGAAGCTTAGGGGACAGGGAGACAAATCAGCCCCAGCATTTT. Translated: CARSLGDRETNQPQHF.

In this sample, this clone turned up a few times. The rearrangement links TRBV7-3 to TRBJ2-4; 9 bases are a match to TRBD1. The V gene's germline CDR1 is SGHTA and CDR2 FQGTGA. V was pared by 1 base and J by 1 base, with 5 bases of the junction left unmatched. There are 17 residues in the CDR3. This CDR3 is CASSLRPGTGAKNIQYF. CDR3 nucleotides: TGTGCCAGCAGCTTAAGGCCCGGGACAGGGGCCAAAAACATTCAGTACTTC.

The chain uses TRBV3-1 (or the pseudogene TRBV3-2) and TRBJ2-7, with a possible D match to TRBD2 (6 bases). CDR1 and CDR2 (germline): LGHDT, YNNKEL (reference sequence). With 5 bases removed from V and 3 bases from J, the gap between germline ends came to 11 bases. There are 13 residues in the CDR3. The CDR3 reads CASSGDSLYEQYF. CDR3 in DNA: TGTGCCAGCAGCGGGGACTCCCTCTACGAGCAGTACTTC.

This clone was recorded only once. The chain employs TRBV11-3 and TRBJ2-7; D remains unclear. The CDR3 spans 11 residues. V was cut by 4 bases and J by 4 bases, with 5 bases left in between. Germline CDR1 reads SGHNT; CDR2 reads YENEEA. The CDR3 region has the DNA TGTGCCAGCAGCTCCCGTTACGAGCAGTACTTC. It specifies CASSSRYEQYF.

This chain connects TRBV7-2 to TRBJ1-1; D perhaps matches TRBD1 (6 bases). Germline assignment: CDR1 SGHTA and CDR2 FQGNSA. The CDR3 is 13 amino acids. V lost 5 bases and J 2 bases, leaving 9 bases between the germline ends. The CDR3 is CASSTQGNTEAFF. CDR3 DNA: TGTGCCAGCAGCACACAGGGAAACACTGAAGCTTTCTTT.

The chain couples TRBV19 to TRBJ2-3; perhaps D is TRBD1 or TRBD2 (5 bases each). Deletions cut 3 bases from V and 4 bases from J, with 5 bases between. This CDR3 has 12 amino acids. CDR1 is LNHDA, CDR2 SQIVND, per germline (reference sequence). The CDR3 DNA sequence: TGTGCCAGTAGTATGGGGGCAGATACGCAGTATTTT. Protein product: CASSMGADTQYF.

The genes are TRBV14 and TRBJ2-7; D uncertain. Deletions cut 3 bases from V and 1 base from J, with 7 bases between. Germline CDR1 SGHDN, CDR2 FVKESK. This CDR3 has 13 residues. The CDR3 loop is CASSQLRSYEQYF. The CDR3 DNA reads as TGTGCCAGCAGCCAGCTTCGATCCTACGAGCAGTACTTC.